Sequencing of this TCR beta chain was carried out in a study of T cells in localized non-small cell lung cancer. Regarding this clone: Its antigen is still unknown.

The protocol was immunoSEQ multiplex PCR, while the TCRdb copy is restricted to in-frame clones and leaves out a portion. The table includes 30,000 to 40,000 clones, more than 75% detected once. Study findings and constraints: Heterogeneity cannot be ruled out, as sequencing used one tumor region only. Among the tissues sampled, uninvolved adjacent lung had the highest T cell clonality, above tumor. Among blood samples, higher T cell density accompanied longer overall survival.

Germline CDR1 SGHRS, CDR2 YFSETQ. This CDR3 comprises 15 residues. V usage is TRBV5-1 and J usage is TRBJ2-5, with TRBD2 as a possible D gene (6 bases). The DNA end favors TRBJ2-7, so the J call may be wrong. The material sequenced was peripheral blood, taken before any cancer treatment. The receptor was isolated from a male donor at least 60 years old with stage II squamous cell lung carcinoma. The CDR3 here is CASSLASGEYYEQYF. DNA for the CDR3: TGCGCCAGCAGCTTGGCCTCGGGGGAATACTACGAGCAGTACTTC.